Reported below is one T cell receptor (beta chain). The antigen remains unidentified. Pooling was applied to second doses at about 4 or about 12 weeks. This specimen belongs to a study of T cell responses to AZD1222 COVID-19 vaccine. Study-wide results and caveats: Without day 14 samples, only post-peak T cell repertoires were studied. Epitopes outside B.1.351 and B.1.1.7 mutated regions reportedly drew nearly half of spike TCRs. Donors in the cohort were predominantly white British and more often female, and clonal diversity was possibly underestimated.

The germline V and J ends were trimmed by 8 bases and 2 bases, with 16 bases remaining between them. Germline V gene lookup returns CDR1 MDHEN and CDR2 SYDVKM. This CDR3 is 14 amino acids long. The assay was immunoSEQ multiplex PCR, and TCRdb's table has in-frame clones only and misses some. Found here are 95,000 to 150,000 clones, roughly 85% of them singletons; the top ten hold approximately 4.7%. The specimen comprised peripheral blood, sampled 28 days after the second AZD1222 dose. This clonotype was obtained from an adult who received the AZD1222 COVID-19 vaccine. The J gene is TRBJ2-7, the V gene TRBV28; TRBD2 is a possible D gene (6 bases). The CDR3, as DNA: TGTGCCAGCTTCCCGGGCGGGGTTCCCTACGAGCAGTACTTC. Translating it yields CASFPGGVPYEQYF.